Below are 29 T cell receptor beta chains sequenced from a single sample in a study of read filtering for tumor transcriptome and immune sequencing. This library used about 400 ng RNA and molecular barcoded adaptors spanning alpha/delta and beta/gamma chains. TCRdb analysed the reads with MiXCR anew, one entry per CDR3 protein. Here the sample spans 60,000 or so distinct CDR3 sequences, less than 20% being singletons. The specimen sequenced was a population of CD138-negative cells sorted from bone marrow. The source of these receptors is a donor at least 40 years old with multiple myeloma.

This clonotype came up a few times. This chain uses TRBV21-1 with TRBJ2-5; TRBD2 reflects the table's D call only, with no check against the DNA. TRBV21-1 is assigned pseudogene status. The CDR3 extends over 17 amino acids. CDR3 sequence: CASRESLAGGLSETQYF. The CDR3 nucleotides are TGTGCCAGCAGAGAGAGCCTAGCGGGAGGTCTGTCAGAGACCCAGTACTTC.

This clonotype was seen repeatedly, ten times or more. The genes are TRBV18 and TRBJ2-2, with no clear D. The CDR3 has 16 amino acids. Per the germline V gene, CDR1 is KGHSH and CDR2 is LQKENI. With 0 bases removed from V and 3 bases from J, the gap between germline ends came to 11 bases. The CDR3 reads CASSPPGGADTGELFF. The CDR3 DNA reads TGTGCCAGCTCACCACCCGGCGGCGCCGACACCGGGGAGCTGTTTTTT.

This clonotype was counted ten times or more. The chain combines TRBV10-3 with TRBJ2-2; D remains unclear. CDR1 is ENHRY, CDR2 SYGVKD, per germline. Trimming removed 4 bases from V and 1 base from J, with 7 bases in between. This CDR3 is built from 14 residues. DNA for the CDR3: TGTGCCATCAGTGGCAGACTGAACACCGGGGAGCTGTTTTTT. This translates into CAISGRLNTGELFF.

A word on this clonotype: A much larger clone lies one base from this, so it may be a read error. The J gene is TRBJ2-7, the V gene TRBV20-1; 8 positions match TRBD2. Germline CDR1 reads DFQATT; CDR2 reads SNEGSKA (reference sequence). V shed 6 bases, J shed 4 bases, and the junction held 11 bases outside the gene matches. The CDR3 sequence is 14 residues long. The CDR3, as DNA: TGCAGTGCAACCCGGAGGACTAGCAATTACGAGCAGTACTTC. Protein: CSATRRTSNYEQYF.

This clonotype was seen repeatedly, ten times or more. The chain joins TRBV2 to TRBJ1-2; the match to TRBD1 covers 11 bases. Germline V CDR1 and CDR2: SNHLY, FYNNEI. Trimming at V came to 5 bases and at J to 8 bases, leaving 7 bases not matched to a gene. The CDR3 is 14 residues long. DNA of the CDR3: TGTGCCAGCAGTCAAGGACAGGGGGCGAAAGGCTACACCTTC. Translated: CASSQGQGAKGYTF.

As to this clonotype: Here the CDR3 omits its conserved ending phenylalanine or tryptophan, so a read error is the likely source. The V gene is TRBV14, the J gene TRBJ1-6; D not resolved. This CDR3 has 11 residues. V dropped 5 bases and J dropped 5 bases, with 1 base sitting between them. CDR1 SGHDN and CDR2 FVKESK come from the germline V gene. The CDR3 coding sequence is TGTGCCAGCAGCAATAATTCACCCCTCCACGTT. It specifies CASSNNSPLHV.

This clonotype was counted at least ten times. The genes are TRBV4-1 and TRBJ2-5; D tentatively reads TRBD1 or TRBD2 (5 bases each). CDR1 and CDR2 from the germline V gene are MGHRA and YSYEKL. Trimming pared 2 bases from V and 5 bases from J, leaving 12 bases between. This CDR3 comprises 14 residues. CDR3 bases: TGCGCCAGCAGCCAAATAGGGACGGTCGAGACCCAGTACTTC. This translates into CASSQIGTVETQYF.

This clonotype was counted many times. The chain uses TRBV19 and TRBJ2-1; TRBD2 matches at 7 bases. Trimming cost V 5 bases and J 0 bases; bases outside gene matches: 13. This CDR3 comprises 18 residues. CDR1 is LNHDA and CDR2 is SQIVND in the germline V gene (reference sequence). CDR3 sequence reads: CASSRSVPGLSSYNEQFF. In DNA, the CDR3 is TGTGCCAGTAGTCGAAGCGTCCCGGGACTAAGCTCCTACAATGAGCAGTTCTTC. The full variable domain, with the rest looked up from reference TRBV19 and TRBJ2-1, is DGGITQSPKYLFRKEGQNVTLSCEQNLNHDAMYWYRQDPGQGLRLIYYSQIVNDFQKGDIAEGYSVSREKKESFPLTVTSAQKNPTAFYLCASSRSVPGLSSYNEQFFGPGTRLTVL.

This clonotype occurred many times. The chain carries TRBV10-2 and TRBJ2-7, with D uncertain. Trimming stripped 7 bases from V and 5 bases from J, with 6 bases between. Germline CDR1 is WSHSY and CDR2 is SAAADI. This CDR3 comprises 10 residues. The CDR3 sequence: CASKGNEQYF. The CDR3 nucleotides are TGCGCCAGCAAAGGGAACGAGCAGTACTTC.

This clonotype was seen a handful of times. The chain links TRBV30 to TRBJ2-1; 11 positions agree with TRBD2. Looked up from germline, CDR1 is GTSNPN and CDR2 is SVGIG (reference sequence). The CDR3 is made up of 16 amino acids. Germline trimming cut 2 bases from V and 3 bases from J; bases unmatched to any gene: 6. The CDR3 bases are TGTGCCTGGAGTAAGTTAGCGGGAGGGAACTACAATGAGCAGTTCTTC. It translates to CAWSKLAGGNYNEQFF.

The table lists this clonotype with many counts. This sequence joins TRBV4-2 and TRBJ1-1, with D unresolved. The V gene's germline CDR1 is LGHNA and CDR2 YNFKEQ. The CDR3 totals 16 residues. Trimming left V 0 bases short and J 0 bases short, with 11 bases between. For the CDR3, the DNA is TGTGCCAGCAGCCAAGATAGCCAGCAGATGAACACTGAAGCTTTCTTT. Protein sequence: CASSQDSQQMNTEAFF.

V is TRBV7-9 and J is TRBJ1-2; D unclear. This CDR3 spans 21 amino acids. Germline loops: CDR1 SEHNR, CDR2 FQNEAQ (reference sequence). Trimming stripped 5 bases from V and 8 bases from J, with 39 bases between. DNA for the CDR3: TGTGCCAGCAGCCCATTTGGCGCCTATGGCTATACCTTCGGTTCACGGAGGGGCTACACCTTC. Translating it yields CASSPFGAYGYTFGSRRGYTF.

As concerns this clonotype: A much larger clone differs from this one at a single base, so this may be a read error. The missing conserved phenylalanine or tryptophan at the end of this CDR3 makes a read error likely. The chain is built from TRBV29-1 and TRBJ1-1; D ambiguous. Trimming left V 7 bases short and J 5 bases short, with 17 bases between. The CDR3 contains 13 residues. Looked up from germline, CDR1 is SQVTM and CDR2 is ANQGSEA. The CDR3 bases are TGCAGCGGCTCGCGCCAGGTTGAGACTGAAGCTTTCCTT. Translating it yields CSGSRQVETEAFL.

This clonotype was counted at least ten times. Here the CDR3 reads CASSYRGMNTEAFF. In DNA, the CDR3 is TGTGCCAGCAGTTACCGGGGTATGAACACTGAAGCTTTCTTT. The rearrangement uses TRBV6-5 and TRBJ1-1; unclear D gene. Germline-derived CDR1 and CDR2 are MNHEY and SVGAGI. Trimming left V 2 bases short and J 0 bases short, with 7 bases between. The CDR3 runs to 14 residues.

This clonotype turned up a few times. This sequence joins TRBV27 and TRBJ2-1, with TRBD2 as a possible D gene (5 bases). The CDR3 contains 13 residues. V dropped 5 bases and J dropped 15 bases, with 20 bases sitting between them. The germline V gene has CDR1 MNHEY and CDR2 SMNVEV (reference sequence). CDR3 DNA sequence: TGTGCCAGCAGTCCATATACGGACTCGCCACGGTTCTTC. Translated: CASSPYTDSPRFF.

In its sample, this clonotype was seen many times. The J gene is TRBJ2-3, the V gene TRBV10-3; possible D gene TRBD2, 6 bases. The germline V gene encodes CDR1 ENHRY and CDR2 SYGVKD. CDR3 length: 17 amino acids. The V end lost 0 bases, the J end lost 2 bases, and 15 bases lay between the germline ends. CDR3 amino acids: CAISESPPGLDTDTQYF. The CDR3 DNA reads TGTGCCATCAGTGAGTCGCCACCGGGACTCGACACAGATACGCAGTATTTT.

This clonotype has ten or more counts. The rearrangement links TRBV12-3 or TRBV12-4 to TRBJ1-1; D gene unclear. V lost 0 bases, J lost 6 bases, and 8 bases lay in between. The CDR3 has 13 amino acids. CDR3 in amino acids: CASSLARRAEAFF. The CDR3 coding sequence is TGTGCCAGCAGTTTAGCGAGAAGAGCTGAAGCTTTCTTT.

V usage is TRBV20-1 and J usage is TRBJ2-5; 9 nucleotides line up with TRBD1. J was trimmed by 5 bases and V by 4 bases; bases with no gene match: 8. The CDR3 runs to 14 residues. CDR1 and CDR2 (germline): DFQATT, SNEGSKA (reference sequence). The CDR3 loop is CSAITGGSLETQYF. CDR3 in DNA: TGCAGTGCTATTACAGGGGGCTCTTTGGAGACCCAGTACTTC.

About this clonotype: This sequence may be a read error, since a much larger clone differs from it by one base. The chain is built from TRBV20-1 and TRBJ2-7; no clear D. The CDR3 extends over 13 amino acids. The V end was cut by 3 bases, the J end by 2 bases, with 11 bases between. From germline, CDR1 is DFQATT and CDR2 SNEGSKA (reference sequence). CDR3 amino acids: CSASDQVTYEQYF. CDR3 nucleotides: TGCAGTGCTAGCGATCAGGTTACCTACGAGCAGTACTTC.

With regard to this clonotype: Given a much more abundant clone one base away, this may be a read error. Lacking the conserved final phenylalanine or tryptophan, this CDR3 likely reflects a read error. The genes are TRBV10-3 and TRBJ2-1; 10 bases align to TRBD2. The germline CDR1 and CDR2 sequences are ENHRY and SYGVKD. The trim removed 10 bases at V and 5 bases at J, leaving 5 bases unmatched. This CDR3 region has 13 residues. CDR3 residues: CATRTSGNNEQFL. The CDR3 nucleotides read TGTGCCACCCGGACTAGCGGTAACAATGAGCAGTTCCTC.

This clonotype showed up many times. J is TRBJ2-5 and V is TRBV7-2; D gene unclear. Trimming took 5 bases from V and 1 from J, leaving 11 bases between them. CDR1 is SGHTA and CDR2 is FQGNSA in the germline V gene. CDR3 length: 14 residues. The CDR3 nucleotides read TGTGCCAGCAGCCTTCGACGGGCCCAAGAGACCCAGTACTTC. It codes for CASSLRRAQETQYF.

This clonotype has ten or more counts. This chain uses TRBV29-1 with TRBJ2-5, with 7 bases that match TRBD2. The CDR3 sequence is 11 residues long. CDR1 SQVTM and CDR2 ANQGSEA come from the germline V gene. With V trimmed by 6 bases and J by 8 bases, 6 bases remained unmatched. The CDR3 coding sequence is TGCAGCGTGGGGACTATTGCAACCCAGTACTTC. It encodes CSVGTIATQYF.

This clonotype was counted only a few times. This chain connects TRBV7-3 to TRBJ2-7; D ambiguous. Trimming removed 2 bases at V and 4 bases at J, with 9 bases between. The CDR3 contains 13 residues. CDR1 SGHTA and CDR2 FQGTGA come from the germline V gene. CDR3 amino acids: CASSLLHGYEQYF. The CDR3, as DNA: TGTGCCAGCAGCTTATTGCATGGGTACGAGCAGTACTTC.

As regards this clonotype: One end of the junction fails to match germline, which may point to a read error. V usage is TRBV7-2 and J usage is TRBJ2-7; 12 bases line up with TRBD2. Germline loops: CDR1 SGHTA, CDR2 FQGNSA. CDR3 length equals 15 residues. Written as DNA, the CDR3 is TGTGCCGGCAGCGCCACTAGCGGGAGGACCAACGAGCAGTACTTT. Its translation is CAGSATSGRTNEQYF.

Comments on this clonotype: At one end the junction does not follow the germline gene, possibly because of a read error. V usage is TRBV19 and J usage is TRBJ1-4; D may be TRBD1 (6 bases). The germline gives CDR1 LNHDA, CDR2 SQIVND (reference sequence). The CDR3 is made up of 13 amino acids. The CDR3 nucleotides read TGTGCCAGCAGTAAAGGACAGCATGAAAAACTGTTTTTT. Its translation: CASSKGQHEKLFF.

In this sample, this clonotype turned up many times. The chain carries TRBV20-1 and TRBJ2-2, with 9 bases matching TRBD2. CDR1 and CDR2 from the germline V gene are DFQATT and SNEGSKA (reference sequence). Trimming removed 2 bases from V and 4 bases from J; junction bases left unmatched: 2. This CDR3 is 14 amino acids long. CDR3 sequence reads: CSARRGRATGELFF. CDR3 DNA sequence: TGCAGTGCTAGACGCGGGAGGGCCACCGGGGAGCTGTTTTTT.

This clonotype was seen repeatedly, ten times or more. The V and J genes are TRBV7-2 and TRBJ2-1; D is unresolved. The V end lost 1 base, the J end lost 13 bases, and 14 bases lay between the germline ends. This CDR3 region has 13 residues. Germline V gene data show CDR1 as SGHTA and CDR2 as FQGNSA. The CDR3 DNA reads TGTGCCAGCAGCTTAGAAAGTGGTAGATTCCAGTTCTTC. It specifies CASSLESGRFQFF.

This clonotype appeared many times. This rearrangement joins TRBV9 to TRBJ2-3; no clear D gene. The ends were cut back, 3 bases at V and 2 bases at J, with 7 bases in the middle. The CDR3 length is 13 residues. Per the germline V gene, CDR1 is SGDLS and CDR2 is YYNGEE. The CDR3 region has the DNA TGTGCCAGCAGCGCCAGGTACACAGATACGCAGTATTTT. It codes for CASSARYTDTQYF.

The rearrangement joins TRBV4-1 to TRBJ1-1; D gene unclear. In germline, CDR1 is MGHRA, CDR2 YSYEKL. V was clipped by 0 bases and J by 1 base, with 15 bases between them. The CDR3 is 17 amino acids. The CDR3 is CASSQDRLRQQNTEAFF. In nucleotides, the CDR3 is TGCGCCAGCAGCCAAGATAGATTGCGGCAACAGAACACTGAAGCTTTCTTT.